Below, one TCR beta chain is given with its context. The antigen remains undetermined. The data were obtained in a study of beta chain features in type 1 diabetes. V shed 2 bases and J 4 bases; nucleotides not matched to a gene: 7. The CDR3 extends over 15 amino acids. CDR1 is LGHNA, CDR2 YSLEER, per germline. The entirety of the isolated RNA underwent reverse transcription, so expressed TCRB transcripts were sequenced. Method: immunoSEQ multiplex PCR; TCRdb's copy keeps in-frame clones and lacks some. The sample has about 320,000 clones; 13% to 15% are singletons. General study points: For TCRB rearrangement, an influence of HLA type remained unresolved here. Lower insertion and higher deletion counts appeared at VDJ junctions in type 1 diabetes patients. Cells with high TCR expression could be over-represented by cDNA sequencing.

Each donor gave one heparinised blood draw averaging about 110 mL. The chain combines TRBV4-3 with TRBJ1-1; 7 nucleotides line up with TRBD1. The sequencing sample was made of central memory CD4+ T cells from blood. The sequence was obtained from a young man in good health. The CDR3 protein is CASSQMGAGGTEAFF. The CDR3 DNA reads TGCGCCAGCAGCCAAATGGGGGCAGGGGGCACTGAAGCTTTCTTT.